A selection of T cell receptor beta chains follows, all from one sample in a study of T cell repertoires in cytomegalovirus infection. TCRdb passed the reads through MiXCR, listing each CDR3 protein once. The sample has tens of thousands of distinct CDR3 sequences, around 30% seen once. The antigens for these receptors are not known. The material was CD8+ T cells from cultured PBMCs, obtained from culture after CMV antigen stimulation. The receptor set was obtained from a human donor in good health (CMV status not recorded). Some clones in this sample may be carry-over from other donors' samples. CDR3s include the opening cysteine and the closing phenylalanine or tryptophan.

cdr3_aa: CASSEGTVGGNEQFF
j_call: TRBJ2-1
v_call: TRBV19

cdr3_aa: CASSLEVRDRGLSFF
j_call: TRBJ1-1
v_call: TRBV7-8

cdr3_aa: CASSLVGGGSYEQYF
j_call: TRBJ2-7
v_call: TRBV13

cdr3_aa: CSGMWGQTTQETQYF
j_call: TRBJ2-5
v_call: TRBV29-1

cdr3_aa: CASSPRVGGDYEQYF
j_call: TRBJ2-7
v_call: TRBV28

cdr3_aa: CASSFGGLAGHGEQFF
j_call: TRBJ2-1
v_call: TRBV5-8

cdr3_aa: CSAPSAMSLSNTEAFF
j_call: TRBJ1-1
v_call: TRBV20-1

cdr3_aa: CSARDRAGRVSTEAFF
j_call: TRBJ1-1
v_call: TRBV20-1

cdr3_aa: CASSQGWGLAGTTDTQYF
j_call: TRBJ2-3
v_call: TRBV4-3

cdr3_aa: CASSLWGPRAYNQPQHF
j_call: TRBJ1-5
v_call: TRBV27

cdr3_aa: CATSRDGADTQYF
j_call: TRBJ2-3
v_call: TRBV15

cdr3_aa: CASSLGLAGVLGYEQYF
j_call: TRBJ2-7
v_call: TRBV7-2

cdr3_aa: CASKLTGQGDTDTQYF
j_call: TRBJ2-3
v_call: TRBV7-2

cdr3_aa: CASSQNTGTAGNTIYF
j_call: TRBJ1-3
v_call: TRBV4-2

cdr3_aa: CASSTDRDGSFNEKLFF
j_call: TRBJ1-4
v_call: TRBV19

cdr3_aa: CASIPQQGFSDEQYF
j_call: TRBJ2-7
v_call: TRBV25-1

cdr3_aa: CASSLEGNTGELFF
j_call: TRBJ2-2
v_call: TRBV27

cdr3_aa: CASSSATGAGNTIYF
j_call: TRBJ1-3
v_call: TRBV11-3

cdr3_aa: CASSLGQGRDTQYF
j_call: TRBJ2-3
v_call: TRBV28

cdr3_aa: CASSLSTSTGSEAFF
j_call: TRBJ1-1
v_call: TRBV27

cdr3_aa: CAWSVHTTTQYF
j_call: TRBJ2-3
v_call: TRBV30

cdr3_aa: CASRIQGGGTEAFF
j_call: TRBJ1-1
v_call: TRBV6-2/TRBV6-3